The entry below gives a single T cell receptor beta chain sequence along with its context. Antigen unknown. The CDR3 totals 15 residues. Germline values: CDR1 SNHLY, CDR2 FYNNEI. V shed 1 base and J 4 bases; nucleotides not matched to a gene: 0. The data were taken from a study of vaccination effects on CD4 cells after COVID-19. Generated by immunoSEQ multiplex PCR, the TCRdb table keeps only in-frame clones and is missing some. In the table there are 17,000 or so clones, over 60% of which are singletons. Before sequencing took place, the ViraFEST assay used viral peptide pools to expand antigen-specific CD4+ T cells. With more than nine days of culture completed, CD4+ T cells were isolated. Between March and December 2020, the person had a SARS-CoV-2 infection that PCR confirmed. Either the BNT162b2 or mRNA-1273 vaccine was given to participants in two doses. At days 3 and 7, half of the medium was exchanged for IL-2 medium.

This material consisted of CD4+ T cells from PBMCs cultured with SARS-CoV-2 spike peptides, taken after COVID-19 vaccination. The V gene is TRBV2, the J gene TRBJ2-1; 11 bases map to TRBD2. The TCR originated in a human donor who had a prior SARS-CoV-2 infection. CDR3 protein: CASSEGLAGYNEQFF. The CDR3 DNA sequence: TGTGCCAGCAGTGAAGGACTAGCGGGGTACAATGAGCAGTTCTTC.